A selection of T cell receptor beta chains follows, all from one sample in a study of T-cell memory formation after mild COVID-19. TCRdb recomputed calls from the 5' RACE reads with MiXCR, one row per CDR3 protein. The sample yields under 350,000 distinct CDR3 sequences, about a sixth seen once. What was sequenced was PBMCs or a T cell subset sorted from them (not recorded which). The receptors here all came from a man aged 18 to 30 who had mild COVID-19 (a few samples of this study predate the infection). Cell type and time point are not known. The CDR3 runs from the conserved cysteine through the conserved F or W. A D gene is named only where the DNA matches it firmly. The size field is filled for only some rows; it gives once, few, many or a size class.

j_call	v_call	d_call	clone_size	cdr3_aa	cdr3_nt
TRBJ1-5	TRBV6-2/TRBV6-3	.	.	CASSYGGTNSNQPQHF	TGTGCCAGCAGTTATGGGGGAACGAATAGCAATCAGCCCCAGCATTTT
TRBJ2-1	TRBV3-1	.	few	CASSQDRVGARRFF	TGTGCCAGCAGCCAAGATCGTGTGGGGGCGCGACGGTTCTTC
TRBJ2-1	TRBV28	.	many	CASREGARTINNEQFF	TGTGCCAGCAGGGAGGGAGCAAGAACGATTAACAATGAGCAGTTCTTC
TRBJ1-1	TRBV5-1	.	.	CASSLKTGNTEAFF	TGCGCCAGCAGCTTGAAAACGGGGAACACTGAAGCTTTCTTT
TRBJ2-7	TRBV6-6	.	.	CAISGLSNFEQYF	TGTGCCATTTCAGGTTTATCAAATTTCGAGCAGTACTTC
TRBJ2-3	TRBV28	TRBD2	many	CASSLAGANTDTQYF	TGTGCCAGCAGTCTAGCGGGGGCCAACACAGATACGCAGTATTTT
TRBJ1-5	TRBV6-5	.	.	CASRLADGANQPQHF	TGTGCCAGCAGGTTAGCGGACGGCGCCAATCAGCCCCAGCATTTT
TRBJ2-5	TRBV3-1	.	many	CASSPGEGLETQYF	TGTGCCAGCAGTCCGGGAGAAGGGTTAGAGACCCAGTACTTC
TRBJ1-2	TRBV10-3	.	.	CASSESPAGNYGYTF	TGTGCCAGCAGTGAGTCGCCGGCGGGGAACTATGGCTACACCTTC
TRBJ2-1	TRBV29-1	.	many	CSVESGLANSYNEQFF	TGCAGCGTTGAAAGCGGCTTAGCGAACTCCTACAATGAGCAGTTCTTC
TRBJ2-3	TRBV7-9	TRBD2	.	CASSTGLAGVDTQYF	TGTGCCAGCAGCACGGGACTAGCGGGCGTGGATACGCAGTATTTT
TRBJ2-7	TRBV24-1	.	many	CATSDTGQRRKYF	TGTGCCACCAGTGATACAGGACAGAGAAGGAAGTACTTC
TRBJ2-1	TRBV3-1	TRBD1	.	CASNGGTGRQNEQFF	TGTGCCAGCAATGGGGGGACAGGGCGACAAAATGAGCAGTTCTTC
TRBJ2-1	TRBV2	TRBD2	few	CASTSGAGRYEQFF	TGTGCCAGCACTTCAGGAGCGGGGCGGTATGAGCAGTTCTTC
TRBJ2-1	TRBV7-2	TRBD2	few	CASSPRGLAGGGEQFF	TGTGCCAGCAGCCCGAGGGGACTAGCGGGGGGTGGTGAGCAGTTCTTC
TRBJ2-3	TRBV20-1	.	few	CSAQPLDTQYF	TGCAGTGCCCAGCCTCTTGATACGCAGTATTTT
TRBJ1-6	TRBV20-1	.	.	CSARQGSDSPLHF	TGCAGTGCTAGACAGGGGAGCGATTCACCCCTCCACTTT
TRBJ1-6	TRBV4-2	.	.	CASSQDRTPNSPLHF	TGTGCCAGCAGCCAAGACAGGACCCCTAATTCACCCCTCCACTTT
TRBJ2-4	TRBV20-1	TRBD2	few	CSARDRLAGGTNIQYF	TGCAGTGCTAGAGACCGACTAGCGGGGGGGACAAACATTCAGTACTTC
TRBJ1-5	TRBV5-1	.	many	CASSLEGLSNQPQHF	TGCGCCAGCAGCTTGGAGGGGTTAAGCAATCAGCCCCAGCATTTT
TRBJ2-3	TRBV11-2	.	.	CASSLETGFSTDTQYF	TGTGCCAGCAGCTTAGAAACAGGATTTTCCACAGATACGCAGTATTTT
TRBJ1-4	TRBV5-1	.	.	CASKAGPSATNEKLFF	TGCGCCAGCAAGGCAGGCCCTTCGGCTACTAATGAAAAACTGTTTTTT
TRBJ2-7	TRBV6-2/TRBV6-3	TRBD1	.	CASEGQGVNEQYF	TGTGCCTCAGAGGGACAGGGAGTCAACGAGCAGTACTTC
TRBJ2-3	TRBV7-3	.	.	CASSQGVERDTQYF	TGTGCCAGCAGCCAAGGGGTCGAGAGGGATACGCAGTATTTT
TRBJ2-5	TRBV5-1	.	few	CASSLAREETQYF	TGCGCCAGCAGCTTGGCAAGGGAAGAGACCCAGTACTTC
TRBJ1-1	TRBV11-3	.	.	CASSLGGASEAFF	TGTGCCAGCAGCTTAGGCGGCGCCTCTGAAGCTTTCTTT
TRBJ2-1	TRBV5-6	.	few	CASTPSGSYNEQFF	TGTGCCAGCACCCCCTCCGGCTCCTACAATGAGCAGTTCTTC
TRBJ2-7	TRBV10-3	.	few	CAISESDRDYEQYF	TGTGCCATCAGTGAATCCGACAGAGACTACGAGCAGTACTTC
TRBJ1-5	TRBV24-1	.	.	CATSGGIGQPQHF	TGTGCCACCAGTGGGGGGATCGGGCAGCCCCAGCATTTT
TRBJ2-5	TRBV9	.	few	CASSRGRDQETQYF	TGTGCCAGCAGCAGAGGCAGGGACCAAGAGACCCAGTACTTC
TRBJ1-1	TRBV7-2	.	few	CASSLVREESEAFF	TGTGCCAGCAGCTTAGTCCGGGAGGAATCTGAAGCTTTCTTT
TRBJ1-4	TRBV13	.	.	CATTRGPATNEKLFF	TGTGCCACCACCCGTGGACCTGCGACTAATGAAAAACTGTTTTTT
TRBJ1-2	TRBV10-2	TRBD1	many	CASSYGTGRANYGYTF	TGCGCCAGCTCCTACGGGACAGGCCGAGCTAACTATGGCTACACCTTC
TRBJ1-2	TRBV7-9	.	.	CASSPGPHFEYSYTF	TGTGCCAGCAGCCCAGGACCGCACTTTGAATATAGCTACACCTTC
TRBJ2-3	TRBV5-5	.	.	CASSRDTRGDTQYF	TGTGCCAGCAGCCGGGACACCCGCGGAGATACGCAGTATTTT
TRBJ2-7	TRBV19	.	.	CASTAGTGPYEQYF	TGTGCCAGTACCGCCGGGACTGGCCCCTACGAGCAGTACTTC
TRBJ2-3	TRBV5-1	.	many	CASSLGRGPKADTQYF	TGCGCCAGCAGCTTGGGAAGGGGACCCAAGGCAGATACGCAGTATTTT
TRBJ2-1	TRBV5-6	TRBD2	.	CASSLGLAASKQFF	TGTGCCAGCAGCTTGGGACTAGCGGCCTCCAAGCAGTTCTTC
TRBJ2-1	TRBV7-3	TRBD2	many	CASSLLAASNEQFF	TGTGCCAGCAGCTTACTAGCGGCGAGCAATGAGCAGTTCTTC
TRBJ1-1	TRBV24-1	.	few	CATSDFHSRSQNTEAFF	TGTGCCACCAGTGATTTTCACAGTCGGAGCCAGAACACTGAAGCTTTCTTT
TRBJ1-2	TRBV6-5	.	few	CASSYNREGGYTF	TGTGCCAGCAGTTACAACCGGGAGGGCGGCTACACCTTC
TRBJ1-1	TRBV30	.	.	CAWGQINTEAFF	TGTGCCTGGGGACAGATCAACACTGAAGCTTTCTTT